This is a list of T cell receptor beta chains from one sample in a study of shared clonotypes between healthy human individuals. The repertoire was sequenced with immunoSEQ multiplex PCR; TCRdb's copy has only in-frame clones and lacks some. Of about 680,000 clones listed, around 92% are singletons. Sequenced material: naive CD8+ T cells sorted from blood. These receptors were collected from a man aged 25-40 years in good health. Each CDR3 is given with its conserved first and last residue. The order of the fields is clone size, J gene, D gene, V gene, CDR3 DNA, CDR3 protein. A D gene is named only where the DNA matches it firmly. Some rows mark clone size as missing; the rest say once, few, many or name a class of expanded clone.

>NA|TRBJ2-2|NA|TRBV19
TGTGCCAGTATCCCTGAAAACACCGGGGAGCTGTTTTTT
CASIPENTGELFF
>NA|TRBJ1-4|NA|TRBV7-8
TGTGCCAGCAGCCCCCCAGGGACTAGTGAAAAACTGTTTTTT
CASSPPGTSEKLFF
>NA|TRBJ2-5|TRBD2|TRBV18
TGTGCCAGCTCACCAATACTAGCGGGAGGAAACGGGGCGGAGACCCAGTACTTC
CASSPILAGGNGAETQYF
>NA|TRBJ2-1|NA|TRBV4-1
TGCGCCAGCAGCCAAGATTGGCAGGGATCCTACAATGAGCAGTTCTTC
CASSQDWQGSYNEQFF
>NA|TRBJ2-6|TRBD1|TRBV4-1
TGCGCCAGCAGCCGTGGGACAGGTGGAGGGGCCAACGTCCTGACTTTC
CASSRGTGGGANVLTF
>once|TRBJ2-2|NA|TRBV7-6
TGTGCCAGCAGCTTGCAAACCCCGAACACCGGGGAGCTGTTTTTT
CASSLQTPNTGELFF
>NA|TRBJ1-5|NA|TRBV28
TGTGCCAGCAGTCGCGCACAAAATCAGCCCCAGCATTTT
CASSRAQNQPQHF
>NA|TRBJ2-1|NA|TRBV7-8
TGTGCCAGCAGCTTAGGCCCGGGAGTAGTAAATGAGCAGTTCTTC
CASSLGPGVVNEQFF
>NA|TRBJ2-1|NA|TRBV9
TGTGCCAGCAGCGTAGGCGGCACGGAAGCGAATGAGCAGTTCTTC
CASSVGGTEANEQFF
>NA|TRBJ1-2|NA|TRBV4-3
TGCGCCAGCAGCCAAGATAACTCGCGGGACTGGGGCTACACCTTC
CASSQDNSRDWGYTF
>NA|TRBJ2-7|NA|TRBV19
TGTGCCAGTAGTCAGCGCGGGGCTCACCTGGACGAGCAGTACTTC
CASSQRGAHLDEQYF
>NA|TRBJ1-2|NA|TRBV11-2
TGTGCCAGCAGCTTAGCCACTCCCAGGGGCAGCTCTAACTATGGCTACACCTTC
CASSLATPRGSSNYGYTF
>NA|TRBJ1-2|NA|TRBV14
TGTGCCAGCAGCCAAGAAGATCGATGGGTATATGGCTACACCTTC
CASSQEDRWVYGYTF
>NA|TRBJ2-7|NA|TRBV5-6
TGTGCCAGCAGCTTATGGGGCTCCTACGAGCAGTACTTC
CASSLWGSYEQYF
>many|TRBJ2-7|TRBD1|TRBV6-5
TGTGCCAGCAAGGGGGCCTCCTACGAGCAGTACTTC
CASKGASYEQYF
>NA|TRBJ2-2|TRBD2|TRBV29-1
TGCAGCACTCGCGGGAGGAACACCGGGGAGCTGTTTTTT
CSTRGRNTGELFF
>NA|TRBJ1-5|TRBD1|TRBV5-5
TGTGCCAGCAGATCCGGGACAGGGGATGATCAGCCCCAGCATTTT
CASRSGTGDDQPQHF
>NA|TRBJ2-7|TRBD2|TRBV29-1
TGCAGCGTGGTTGGGACTAGCGAGCAGTACTTC
CSVVGTSEQYF
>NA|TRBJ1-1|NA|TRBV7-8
TGTGCCAGCAGCTTAGCGTCATGGCAGAGCAGAGACACTGAAGCTTTCTTT
CASSLASWQSRDTEAFF
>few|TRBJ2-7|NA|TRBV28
TGTGCCAGCGGAGCGTACTACGAGCAGTACTTC
CASGAYYEQYF
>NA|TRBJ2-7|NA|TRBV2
TGTGCCAGCAGGGTGGGAGGTTTTTCCTACGAGCAGTACTTC
CASRVGGFSYEQYF
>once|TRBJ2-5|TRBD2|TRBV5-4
TGTGCCAGCAGCCGCGTCGGACTAGGAGAGCAAGAGACCCAGTACTTC
CASSRVGLGEQETQYF
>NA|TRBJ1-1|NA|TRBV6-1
TGTGCCAGCAGTGAAGGGGGCTTCGGTGGGGCTGAAGCTTTCTTT
CASSEGGFGGAEAFF
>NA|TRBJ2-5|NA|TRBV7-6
TGTGCCAGCAGCCCGGGGGCAGGGGGTATGGAGACCCAGTACTTC
CASSPGAGGMETQYF
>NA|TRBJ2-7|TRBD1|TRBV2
TGTGCCAGCGGGCACAGGGGGTCCTACGAGCAGTACTTC
CASGHRGSYEQYF
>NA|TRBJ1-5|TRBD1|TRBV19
TGTGCCAGTAGACCGGACAGGGGGCTCCAGCCCCAGCATTTT
CASRPDRGLQPQHF
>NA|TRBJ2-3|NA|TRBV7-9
TGTGCCAGCAGCTTGGAGAGGGGCTTGGATACGCAGTATTTT
CASSLERGLDTQYF
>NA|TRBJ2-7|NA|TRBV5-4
TGTGCCAGCAGCTTGGCGCCAGGGAGCTCCTACGAGCAGTACTTC
CASSLAPGSSYEQYF
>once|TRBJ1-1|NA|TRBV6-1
TGTGCCAGCAACTTCGACGGAAACACTGAAGCTTTCTTT
CASNFDGNTEAFF
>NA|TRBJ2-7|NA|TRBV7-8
TGTGCCAGCAGCTTGACTACCTACGAGCAGTACTTC
CASSLTTYEQYF
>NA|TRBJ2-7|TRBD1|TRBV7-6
TGTGCCAGCAGCTTAGGGCAGGGGGCTATTTACGAGCAGTACTTC
CASSLGQGAIYEQYF
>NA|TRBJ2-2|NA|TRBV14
TGTGCCAGCAGCTCCCGGTACACCGGGGAGCTGTTTTTT
CASSSRYTGELFF
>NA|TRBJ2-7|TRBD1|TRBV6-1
TGTGCCAGCAGCCAGGGGGCAACCTACGAGCAGTACTTC
CASSQGATYEQYF
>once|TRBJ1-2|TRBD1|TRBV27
TGTGCCAGCAGTTCGCTTGACAGGGTCTATGGCTACACCTTC
CASSSLDRVYGYTF
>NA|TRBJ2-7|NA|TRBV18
TGTGCCAGCTCACCAATTCCAGGGTCCCTCGAGCAGTACTTC
CASSPIPGSLEQYF
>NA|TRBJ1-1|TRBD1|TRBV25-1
TGTGCCAGCAGTACGGACAGGGGGCTTGAAGCTTTCTTT
CASSTDRGLEAFF
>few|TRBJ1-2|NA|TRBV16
TGTGCCAGCAGCCAATCTGCCGATGGCTACACCTTC
CASSQSADGYTF
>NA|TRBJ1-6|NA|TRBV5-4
TGTGCCAGCAGCTTGGGGACAGAGAATTCACCCCTCCACTTT
CASSLGTENSPLHF
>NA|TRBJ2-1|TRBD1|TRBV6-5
TGTGCCAGCAGCACCAGGGGGCACAATGAGCAGTTCTTC
CASSTRGHNEQFF
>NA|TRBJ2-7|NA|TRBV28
TGTGCCAGCTCCCCTACAGAGAACTACGAGCAGTACTTC
CASSPTENYEQYF
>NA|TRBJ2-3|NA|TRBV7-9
TGTGCCAGCAGCTTAGGGACTGATACGCAGTATTTT
CASSLGTDTQYF
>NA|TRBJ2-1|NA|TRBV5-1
TGCGCCAGCAGCGAGATTAGCCCGGGATACAATGAGCAGTTCTTC
CASSEISPGYNEQFF
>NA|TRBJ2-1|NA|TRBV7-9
TGTGCCAGCAGTCAGCCCTCTCCTTACAATGAGCAGTTCTTC
CASSQPSPYNEQFF
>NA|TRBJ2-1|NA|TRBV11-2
TGTGCCAGCAGCTTACTAGTAGATGAGCAGTTCTTC
CASSLLVDEQFF
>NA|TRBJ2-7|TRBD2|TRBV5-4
TGTGCCAGCAGTTTAAGGGGTAGCGGGAGCTACGAGCAGTACTTC
CASSLRGSGSYEQYF
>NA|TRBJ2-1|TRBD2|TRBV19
TGTGCCAGTAGTATTTCTAGCGGAGCATACAATGAGCAGTTCTTC
CASSISSGAYNEQFF
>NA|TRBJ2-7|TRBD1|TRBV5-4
TGTGCCAGCAGCTTGGGGACAGGGGCCTACGAGCAGTACTTC
CASSLGTGAYEQYF
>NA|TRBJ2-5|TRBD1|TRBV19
TGTGCCAGTAGTATTCAGTGGACAGGGGGAGAGACCCAGTACTTC
CASSIQWTGGETQYF
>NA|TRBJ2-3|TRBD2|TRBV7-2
TGTGCCAGCAGCTTCAGGGCCGCGGCTAGCGGAGATACGCAGTATTTT
CASSFRAAASGDTQYF
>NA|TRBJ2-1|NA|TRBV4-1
TGCGCCAGCAGCCAAGGCTTGCTTGCCAATGAGCAGTTCTTC
CASSQGLLANEQFF
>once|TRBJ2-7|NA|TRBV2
TGTGCCAGCAGCCCGGACAACGCCTACGAGCAGTACTTC
CASSPDNAYEQYF
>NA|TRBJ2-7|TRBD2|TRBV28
TGTGCCAGCAGTTTATTAGGCGGGGGGCTCTACGAGCAGTACTTC
CASSLLGGGLYEQYF
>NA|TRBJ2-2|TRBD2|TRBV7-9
TGTGCCAGCAGCCAGGGACTAGCGGGGAACACCGGGGAGCTGTTTTTT
CASSQGLAGNTGELFF
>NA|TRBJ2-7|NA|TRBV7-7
TGTGCTAGCAGCTTAGAGCCCGGGTACGAGCAGTACTTC
CASSLEPGYEQYF
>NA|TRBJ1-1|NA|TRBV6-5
TGTGCCAGCAGTTTAGGCACTGAAGCTTTCTTT
CASSLGTEAFF